A single sample is the source of the 14 T cell receptor beta chains below, sequenced in a study of blood T cell repertoires in COVID-19. TCRdb keeps only in-frame clones here, not all; method: immunoSEQ multiplex PCR. The sample carries approximately 88,000 clones, about 74% recorded once. Material for sequencing was peripheral blood. These receptor sequences come from a human donor in a cohort sampled during active COVID-19.

The chain employs TRBV7-2 and TRBJ2-7; 9 bases fit TRBD1. The V gene end was trimmed by 3 bases and the J gene end by 3 bases; junction bases not matched to a gene: 3. Germline values: CDR1 SGHTA, CDR2 FQGNSA. This CDR3 is 14 amino acids long. The CDR3 region has the DNA TGTGCCAGCAGCTTTTGGGACAGGGTCTACGAGCAGTACTTC. It encodes CASSFWDRVYEQYF.

This clone was found a few times. This rearrangement joins TRBV9 to TRBJ1-1; D unresolved. The ends were cut back, 6 bases at V and 3 bases at J, with 12 bases in the middle. This CDR3 region has 13 residues. CDR1 is SGDLS, CDR2 YYNGEE, per germline. CDR3 amino acids: CASTSEGDTEAFF. DNA of the CDR3: TGTGCCAGCACCTCGGAGGGTGACACTGAAGCTTTCTTT.

For the CDR3, the DNA is TGTGCCAGCAGCTCCGCGACAGGGTGGCCAGATACGCAGTATTTT. Amino acids: CASSSATGWPDTQYF. This chain connects TRBV7-9 to TRBJ2-3, with TRBD1 matching 7 bases. J gave up 4 bases and V 4 bases, and 8 bases lay outside the gene matches. There are 15 residues in the CDR3. Germline V gives CDR1 SEHNR, CDR2 FQNEAQ (reference sequence).

The chain joins TRBV19 to TRBJ1-2, with 11 bases fitting TRBD1. CDR1 and CDR2 (germline): LNHDA, SQIVND (reference sequence). The CDR3 totals 16 residues. V gave up 3 bases and J gave up 7 bases; unmatched junction bases: 10. The CDR3 sequence: CASSIEGDRGTAGYTF. CDR3 nucleotide sequence: TGTGCCAGTAGTATTGAGGGGGACAGGGGGACAGCTGGCTACACCTTC.

V and J are TRBV18 and TRBJ2-7, with 15 bases fitting TRBD2. Germline CDR1 is KGHSH and CDR2 is LQKENI. The CDR3 is 14 residues long. V lost 3 bases, J lost 6 bases, and 0 bases stayed unmatched. The CDR3 nucleotides are TGTGCCAGCTCACCGGGACTAGCGGGAGGCGAGCAGTACTTC. This translates into CASSPGLAGGEQYF. Full variable domain (rest looked up from reference TRBV18 and TRBJ2-7): NAGVMQNPRHLVRRRGQEARLRCSPMKGHSHVYWYRQLPEEGLKFMVYLQKENIIDESGMPKERFSAEFPKEGPSILRIQQVVRGDSAAYFCASSPGLAGGEQYFGPGTRLTVT.

This clone was seen only a few times. This chain's CDR3 is CATSDLGATGEQFF. The CDR3 coding sequence is TGTGCCACCAGTGATTTGGGGGCGACGGGTGAGCAGTTCTTC. This chain links TRBV24-1 with TRBJ2-1; D might be TRBD1 (5 bases). The length of the CDR3 is 14 residues. In germline, CDR1 is KGHDR, CDR2 SFDVKD. Trimming stripped 0 bases from V and 9 bases from J, with 11 bases between.

Points on this clone: The junction shows a germline mismatch at one end, possibly a read error. V is TRBV5-1 and J is TRBJ1-1; tentative D call: TRBD1 (6 bases). In germline, CDR1 is SGHRS, CDR2 YFSETQ. This CDR3 region has 14 residues. CDR3 loop: CASSLQPRDTEAFF. The CDR3 bases are TGCGCCAGCAGCCTTCAACCCCGGGACACCGAAGCTTTCTTT.

This chain uses TRBV30 with TRBJ2-5, with TRBD2 identical over 14 bases. V shed 3 bases, J shed 4 bases, and the junction held 16 bases outside the gene matches. Germline V gives CDR1 GTSNPN, CDR2 SVGIG (reference sequence). CDR3 size: 19 residues. The CDR3 sequence is CAWSGWPGTSGSQGETQYF. The DNA for the CDR3 is TGTGCCTGGAGCGGTTGGCCGGGGACTAGCGGGAGTCAAGGAGAGACCCAGTACTTC.

The V gene is TRBV7-8, the J gene TRBJ2-1, with a weak D call TRBD1 (6 bases). Germline V gene lookup returns CDR1 SGHVS and CDR2 FQNEAQ. The CDR3 spans 14 residues. Trimming left V 4 bases short and J 15 bases short, with 22 bases between. The CDR3 bases are TGTGCCAGCAGCTCACTGACAGGAGCCCAGGTCCTGTTCTTC. Translation: CASSSLTGAQVLFF.

The chain carries TRBV19 and TRBJ1-5; D is undetermined. The germline V and J ends were trimmed by 7 bases and 3 bases, with 10 bases remaining between them. Per the germline V gene, CDR1 is LNHDA and CDR2 is SQIVND (reference sequence). The CDR3 consists of 13 residues. CDR3 region: CASTWRHNQPQHF. The CDR3 DNA follows: TGTGCCAGTACTTGGAGGCACAATCAGCCCCAGCATTTT.

V is TRBV25-1 and J is TRBJ1-1; tentatively, D is TRBD1 (6 bases). Germline CDR1 reads MGHDK; CDR2 reads SYGVNS. The CDR3 has 15 amino acids. V dropped 7 bases and J dropped 0 bases, with 15 bases sitting between them. The CDR3 is CASIPNTGLNTEAFF. CDR3 in DNA: TGTGCCAGCATCCCGAATACAGGGTTGAACACTGAAGCTTTCTTT. The complete variable domain, with remaining parts taken from reference TRBV25-1 and TRBJ1-1, reads EADIYQTPRYLVIGTGKKITLECSQTMGHDKMYWYQQDPGMELHLIHYSYGVNSTEKGDLSSESTVSRIRTEHFPLTLESARPSHTSQYLCASIPNTGLNTEAFFGQGTRLTVV.

The V call is TRBV7-9, the J call TRBJ1-1, with D possibly matching TRBD1 (6 bases). The germline V gene has CDR1 SEHNR and CDR2 FQNEAQ (reference sequence). Trimming cost V 1 base and J 0 bases, with 9 bases left between them. The CDR3 is made up of 15 amino acids. The CDR3 sequence: CASSLEDRMNTEAFF. The CDR3 nucleotides read TGTGCCAGCAGCTTAGAGGACAGAATGAACACTGAAGCTTTCTTT.

The V and J genes are TRBV28 and TRBJ2-1; 10 bases agree with TRBD2. Germline V gene sequence: CDR1 MDHEN, CDR2 SYDVKM. V shed 6 bases, J shed 7 bases, and the junction held 12 bases outside the gene matches. This CDR3 region has 16 residues. The CDR3 bases are TGTGCCAGCAGACCCGCCCTAGCGGGAGAGGTAAATGAGCAGTTCTTC. It encodes CASRPALAGEVNEQFF.

This clone was detected only a few times. The chain joins TRBV19 to TRBJ2-6; 8 bases line up with TRBD1. The CDR3 runs to 15 residues. The V gene's germline CDR1 is LNHDA and CDR2 SQIVND (reference sequence). The ends lost 6 bases at V and 2 bases at J; junction bases unmatched: 3. CDR3 nucleotides: TGTGCCAGTAGCCCAGGGGGCGCTGGGGCCAACGTCCTGACTTTC. It translates to CASSPGGAGANVLTF.